This T cell receptor beta chain was observed in a study of Graves' ophthalmopathy and Graves' hyperthyroidism. The hyperthyroidism patients, aged 18 to 65, had been newly diagnosed, with under 2 months' duration. Germline loops: CDR1 MGHRA, CDR2 YSYEKL. V was shortened by 0 bases and J by 1 base, with 18 bases between the two germline ends. The CDR3 length is 18 residues. RNA transcripts were the template, and TCR beta CDR3 regions were amplified from them. An initial RT-PCR round employing HTBI primers preceded a second-round multiplex PCR. TCRdb passed the multiplex PCR reads through MiXCR, listing each CDR3 protein once. The data contain some 1.1 million distinct CDR3 sequences, less than 45% of them seen just once; the ten biggest clones take up roughly 11%.

This receptor was obtained from an adult man with Graves' hyperthyroidism. The sample was peripheral blood or thyroid tissue (not recorded which). V and J are TRBV4-1 and TRBJ1-1; tentative D call: TRBD1 (5 bases). The CDR3 here is CASSQEFPGMIPNTEAFF. The CDR3 nucleotides read TGCGCCAGCAGCCAAGAATTCCCAGGGATGATCCCGAACACTGAAGCTTTCTTT.